A selection of T cell receptor beta chains follows, all from one sample in a study of cytomegalovirus exposure and HLA in healthy donors. TCRdb keeps only in-frame clones here, not all; method: immunoSEQ multiplex PCR. Of under 200,000 clones listed, about 78% are singletons. The sample consisted of PBMCs. These receptors were obtained from a man in his forties in good health and CMV-seronegative. CDR3s include the opening cysteine and the closing phenylalanine or tryptophan. A D gene is named only where the DNA matches it firmly. Expanded clones get a size class; other rows say once, few or many, or leave the size out.

d_call: .
j_call: TRBJ2-2
v_call: TRBV9
clone_size: once
cdr3_nt: TGTGCCAGCAGCGTACCCCAGGGCAACACCGGGGAGCTGTTTTTT
cdr3_aa: CASSVPQGNTGELFF

d_call: TRBD1
j_call: TRBJ2-1
v_call: TRBV18
clone_size: .
cdr3_nt: TGTGCCAGCTCACGTTCCGGGACAGGGCTCTACAATGAGCAGTTCTTC
cdr3_aa: CASSRSGTGLYNEQFF

d_call: .
j_call: TRBJ1-2
v_call: TRBV18
clone_size: .
cdr3_nt: TGTGCCAGCTCACCGACAGATGGCTACACCTTC
cdr3_aa: CASSPTDGYTF

d_call: .
j_call: TRBJ1-5
v_call: TRBV6-1
clone_size: .
cdr3_nt: TGTGCCAGCAGTTCTATGTGGAGCAATCAGCCCCAGCATTTT
cdr3_aa: CASSSMWSNQPQHF

d_call: .
j_call: TRBJ1-1
v_call: TRBV5-6
clone_size: .
cdr3_nt: TGTGCCAGCAGCTTAGCGGGGCTCCTGAACACTGAAGCTTTCTTT
cdr3_aa: CASSLAGLLNTEAFF

d_call: .
j_call: TRBJ1-1
v_call: TRBV4-3
clone_size: .
cdr3_nt: TGCGCCAGCAGCACCCTGGGGCACACTGAAGCTTTCTTT
cdr3_aa: CASSTLGHTEAFF

d_call: .
j_call: TRBJ1-1
v_call: TRBV30
clone_size: .
cdr3_nt: TGTGCCGATAAACCTGCGGTGGGGAGCAAAGTGGACACTGAAGCTTTCTTT
cdr3_aa: CADKPAVGSKVDTEAFF

d_call: TRBD1
j_call: TRBJ1-1
v_call: TRBV19
clone_size: .
cdr3_nt: TGTGCCAGTAGTCCACGGACAGGGCGACAATACACTGAAGCTTTCTTT
cdr3_aa: CASSPRTGRQYTEAFF

d_call: TRBD1
j_call: TRBJ1-6
v_call: TRBV5-4
clone_size: .
cdr3_nt: TGTGCCAGCAGCAGGGACAGGTGGGATTCACCCCTCCACTTT
cdr3_aa: CASSRDRWDSPLHF

d_call: .
j_call: TRBJ1-5
v_call: TRBV5-6
clone_size: few
cdr3_nt: TGTGCCAGCAGCTTGAACCAGCAGCCCCAGCATTTT
cdr3_aa: CASSLNQQPQHF

d_call: .
j_call: TRBJ1-3
v_call: TRBV15
clone_size: .
cdr3_nt: TGTGCCACCAGCAACGAGGGAAACACCATATATTTT
cdr3_aa: CATSNEGNTIYF

d_call: TRBD1
j_call: TRBJ1-1
v_call: TRBV5-6
clone_size: .
cdr3_nt: TGTGCCAGCAGCAGGGACAGGGGGCTCAGCACTGAAGCTTTCTTT
cdr3_aa: CASSRDRGLSTEAFF

d_call: .
j_call: TRBJ2-1
v_call: TRBV7-2
clone_size: once
cdr3_nt: TGTGCCAGCAGCTTAGACCCAGCGGGTCGCAATGAGCAGTTCTTC
cdr3_aa: CASSLDPAGRNEQFF

d_call: TRBD1
j_call: TRBJ1-2
v_call: TRBV9
clone_size: .
cdr3_nt: TGTGCCAGGGGGGGGACAGGCTGGCCTGAGGACTATGGCTACACCTTC
cdr3_aa: CARGGTGWPEDYGYTF

d_call: .
j_call: TRBJ2-1
v_call: TRBV6-5
clone_size: .
cdr3_nt: TGTGCCAGCACCCAAACATTAAGCTCCTACAATGAGCAGTTCTTC
cdr3_aa: CASTQTLSSYNEQFF

d_call: .
j_call: TRBJ2-2
v_call: TRBV4-3
clone_size: .
cdr3_nt: TGCGCCAGCAGCCAAGCGGTAGCGTCGAGGACCGGGGAGCTGTTTTTT
cdr3_aa: CASSQAVASRTGELFF

d_call: .
j_call: TRBJ1-5
v_call: TRBV5-6
clone_size: .
cdr3_nt: TGTGCCAGCAGCTTGGGACCGGGGATCAGCAATCAGCCCCAGCATTTT
cdr3_aa: CASSLGPGISNQPQHF

d_call: .
j_call: TRBJ1-5
v_call: TRBV10-3
clone_size: .
cdr3_nt: TGTGCCATCAGGCAGTCTCTGAGCAATCAGCCCCAGCATTTT
cdr3_aa: CAIRQSLSNQPQHF

d_call: .
j_call: TRBJ2-2
v_call: TRBV7-8
clone_size: .
cdr3_nt: TGTGCCAGCCAGTCAGTGGAGACGAACACCGGGGAGCTGTTTTTT
cdr3_aa: CASQSVETNTGELFF

d_call: .
j_call: TRBJ2-5
v_call: TRBV18
clone_size: .
cdr3_nt: TGTGCCAGCTCACCAGGGGGCTCGTACCAAGAGACCCAGTACTTC
cdr3_aa: CASSPGGSYQETQYF